The clone carrying this T cell receptor (beta chain) occurred many times. A read error may produce the germline difference seen at one junction end. Scientists made TCR beta libraries using quantitative 5'-RACE with molecular barcodes. Using its own MiXCR run on the 5' RACE reads, TCRdb lists one record per CDR3 protein. This table has 180,000 or so distinct CDR3 sequences, around 10% appearing once. The data were taken from a study of CD8 T cells in ankylosing spondylitis. Looked up from germline, CDR1 is MDHEN and CDR2 is SYDVKM. There are 11 residues in the CDR3. V is TRBV28 and J is TRBJ1-4, with unresolved D. The TCR sequence derives from a male donor with ankylosing spondylitis or in good health (not recorded which). The sample consisted of blood, either unsorted or a sorted T cell fraction (not recorded which). The CDR3 bases are TGTGCCAGCAGTCTTAATGACAAACTGTTTTTT. It codes for CASSLNDKLFF.